Listed here are 3 T cell receptor beta chains from one sample, sequenced in a study of blood T cell repertoires in COVID-19. The data were produced by immunoSEQ multiplex PCR, yet TCRdb's version contains in-frame clones alone and is incomplete. The table includes around 210,000 clones, 85% to 90% detected once. The sample comprised peripheral blood. Receptor source: a woman in her sixties or seventies with acute or convalescent COVID-19.

The gene calls are TRBV7-2 and TRBJ1-1; the D gene is possibly TRBD1 (5 bases). Per germline, CDR1 SGHTA and CDR2 FQGNSA. Trimming removed 1 base at V and 1 base at J, with 10 bases between. CDR3 length equals 15 residues. Here the CDR3 DNA reads TGTGCCAGCAGCTTAGTCGGGACTTCGAACACTGAAGCTTTCTTT. This translates into CASSLVGTSNTEAFF.

V usage is TRBV5-1 and J usage is TRBJ2-3; the match to TRBD2 covers 12 bases. The CDR3 loop spans 18 amino acids. V trimming: 4 bases; J trimming: 1 base; junction bases outside the gene matches: 10. The germline V gene has CDR1 SGHRS and CDR2 YFSETQ. CDR3 DNA: TGCGCCAGCAGCCCCCGGACTAGCGGGATCACCCGCACAGATACGCAGTATTTT. This encodes CASSPRTSGITRTDTQYF.

The chain links TRBV7-2 to TRBJ2-3; 9 bases line up with TRBD1. CDR3 length equals 16 residues. Germline V CDR1 and CDR2: SGHTA, FQGNSA. Trimming removed 4 bases from V and 11 bases from J; junction bases left unmatched: 16. The CDR3 reads CASSSDRGASGMGQYF. Written as DNA, the CDR3 is TGTGCCAGCAGCTCAGACAGGGGGGCTTCAGGGATGGGGCAGTATTTT.